The 14 T cell receptor beta chains below were found in one sample sequenced in a study of beta chain features in type 1 diabetes. Expressed TCRB transcripts got sequenced, as all isolated RNA was reverse transcribed. Here immunoSEQ multiplex PCR was the method, and the copy in TCRdb shows in-frame clones only, minus some. The repertoire holds roughly 230,000 clones, 7.5% to 10% seen once, with just under 0.035% in the top ten. Sequencing was carried out using naive CD4+ T cells from blood. These receptors were obtained from a woman aged 18-29 years in good health.

The V gene is TRBV4-1, the J gene TRBJ2-1; 9 bases map to TRBD1. The J segment lost 3 bases and the V segment lost 4 bases, leaving 4 bases of the junction unmatched. Germline loops: CDR1 MGHRA, CDR2 YSYEKL. CDR3 length equals 15 residues. Here the CDR3 reads CASSPRGQGYNEQFF. CDR3 in DNA: TGCGCCAGCAGCCCCCGGGGACAGGGCTACAATGAGCAGTTCTTC.

The chain has TRBV28 and TRBJ2-5; 9 nucleotides match TRBD1. The V and J ends lost 4 bases and 4 bases, in that order; junction bases with no gene match: 10. The germline V gene encodes CDR1 MDHEN and CDR2 SYDVKM. This CDR3 is 16 amino acids long. In DNA form, the CDR3 reads TGTGCCAGCAGTTCCTTGGACAGGGGATTTATAGAGACCCAGTACTTC. Protein sequence: CASSSLDRGFIETQYF.

The chain is built from TRBV5-1 and TRBJ2-7; 10 bases line up with TRBD2. From germline, CDR1 is SGHRS and CDR2 YFSETQ. V shed 1 base, J shed 2 bases, and the junction held 15 bases outside the gene matches. The CDR3 sequence is 19 residues long. CDR3 DNA: TGCGCCAGCAGCTTGACGGCTAGCGGGAGTATAGGGGTACCCTACGAGCAGTACTTC. This codes for CASSLTASGSIGVPYEQYF.

The rearrangement links TRBV30 to TRBJ2-7; D is perhaps TRBD2 (7 bases). The CDR3 runs 13 residues. V lost 4 bases to trimming and J lost 3 bases, with 13 bases between them. Germline values: CDR1 GTSNPN, CDR2 SVGIG (reference sequence). CDR3 DNA sequence: TGTGCCTGGAAAAGGGGGAGGGACTACGAGCAGTACTTC. As protein: CAWKRGRDYEQYF.

This clone has only a few counts. The chain joins TRBV20-1 to TRBJ2-1, with D unresolved. The germline V and J ends were trimmed by 6 bases and 4 bases, with 7 bases remaining between them. CDR1 is DFQATT and CDR2 is SNEGSKA in the germline V gene (reference sequence). This CDR3 comprises 11 residues. CDR3 loop: CSAPTYNEQFF. In DNA form, the CDR3 reads TGCAGTGCCCCTACGTACAATGAGCAGTTCTTC.

The chain employs TRBV5-1 and TRBJ2-3; perhaps TRBD2 as D (5 bases). Germline V gene lookup returns CDR1 SGHRS and CDR2 YFSETQ. The CDR3 loop spans 16 amino acids. The germline V and J ends were trimmed by 2 bases and 4 bases, with 17 bases remaining between them. The CDR3 sequence is CASSFVTSLAPDTQYF. In DNA form, the CDR3 reads TGCGCCAGCAGCTTCGTGACATCCCTAGCACCAGATACGCAGTATTTT.

This clone was seen more than once but under ten times. CDR3 sequence: CASSSSPAGGADTQYF. As DNA, the CDR3 is TGTGCCAGCAGTTCCTCTCCAGCGGGAGGCGCAGATACGCAGTATTTT. This chain connects TRBV6-5 to TRBJ2-3; 9 nucleotides line up with TRBD2. The CDR3 has 16 amino acids. Germline CDR1 and CDR2: MNHEY and SVGAGI. J was trimmed by 4 bases and V by 4 bases; bases with no gene match: 9.

This clone was counted at least ten times. This chain links TRBV13 with TRBJ1-1; D unclear. This CDR3 is built from 12 residues. Per germline, CDR1 PRHDT and CDR2 FYEKMQ (reference sequence). The V end was cut by 2 bases, the J end by 8 bases, with 9 bases between. The CDR3 sequence: CASSLSPIEAFF. The CDR3, as DNA: TGTGCCAGCAGCTTAAGCCCCATCGAAGCTTTCTTT.

J is TRBJ1-4 and V is TRBV30, with a possible D match to TRBD1 (6 bases). Germline V CDR1 and CDR2: GTSNPN, SVGIG (reference sequence). The CDR3 runs to 16 residues. With 8 bases removed from V and 6 bases from J, the gap between germline ends came to 25 bases. In DNA form, the CDR3 reads TGTGCCCAGAGCGGGCTGCGAACAGGGAGGGATGAAAAACTGTTTTTT. Translated, it gives CAQSGLRTGRDEKLFF.

V gene TRBV5-1 combines with J gene TRBJ2-7; 10 bases match TRBD1. The V gene's germline CDR1 is SGHRS and CDR2 YFSETQ. V dropped 4 bases and J dropped 3; count of bases not matched to a gene: 4. This CDR3 region has 14 residues. This CDR3 is CASSATGGSYEQYF. CDR3 bases: TGCGCCAGCAGCGCGACAGGGGGCAGCTACGAGCAGTACTTC.

This clone came up a few times. The V and J genes are TRBV7-8 and TRBJ1-1; weak D call: TRBD1 (5 bases). Trimming pared 0 bases from V and 4 bases from J, leaving 12 bases between. Germline CDR1 is SGHVS and CDR2 is FQNEAQ. CDR3 length equals 15 residues. The CDR3 here is CASSLAVFGGTEAFF. The CDR3 DNA sequence: TGTGCCAGCAGCTTAGCCGTCTTCGGGGGCACTGAAGCTTTCTTT.

This chain joins TRBV2 and TRBJ2-7, with D possibly TRBD2 on 5 matching bases. The V end was cut by 7 bases, the J end by 7 bases, with 11 bases between. CDR3 length: 11 amino acids. CDR1 is SNHLY, CDR2 FYNNEI, per germline. CDR3 bases: TGTGCCAGCACCCCCTCGGGAGAGCAGTACTTC. Translation: CASTPSGEQYF.

The chain is built from TRBV27 and TRBJ1-1; D remains unclear. This CDR3 spans 14 amino acids. V gave up 3 bases and J gave up 4 bases, with 12 bases separating them. In germline, CDR1 is MNHEY, CDR2 SMNVEV (reference sequence). CDR3 nucleotides: TGTGCCAGCAGTTTCTCTCCAGTCGCCACTGAAGCTTTCTTT. Amino acid sequence: CASSFSPVATEAFF.

The rearrangement joins TRBV7-8 to TRBJ2-7, with D possibly being TRBD1 (5 bases). The CDR3 has 15 amino acids. V shed 5 bases and J shed 0 bases, with 14 bases lying between them. Germline V gene lookup returns CDR1 SGHVS and CDR2 FQNEAQ. The CDR3 protein is CASSPNRRTSYEQYF. DNA for the CDR3: TGTGCCAGCAGCCCTAACAGGAGAACCTCCTACGAGCAGTACTTC.